Listed here are 16 T cell receptor beta chains from one sample, sequenced in a study of blood T cells in healthy people across ages. Next came a second PCR, run for about 6 to 11 cycles, which used a sample-barcoded 5' primer along with a J-beta primer mix. TCRdb processed the 5' RACE reads anew with MiXCR; each CDR3 protein has one entry. The sample comprises hundreds of thousands of distinct CDR3 sequences, under 30% of which are singletons, and approximately 15% rests with the top ten. Sequencing used blood. The origin of the receptors is a woman of 80 years or more in good health.

This clonotype was counted between two and nine times. The rearrangement joins TRBV5-1 to TRBJ2-2; no clear D gene. Trimming removed 0 bases at V and 2 bases at J, with 8 bases between. This CDR3 has 15 amino acids. CDR1 is SGHRS and CDR2 is YFSETQ in the germline V gene. The CDR3 region has the DNA TGCGCCAGCAGCTTGGAAGGGATAAACACCGGGGAGCTGTTTTTT. It encodes CASSLEGINTGELFF.

This chain links TRBV25-1 with TRBJ1-3; D is ambiguous. V shed 2 bases and J shed 2 bases, with 10 bases lying between them. CDR1 MGHDK and CDR2 SYGVNS come from the germline V gene. CDR3 length: 15 amino acids. This CDR3 is CASSEGTTPGNTIYF. In DNA, the CDR3 is TGTGCCAGCAGTGAAGGAACCACTCCTGGAAACACCATATATTTT.

This clonotype was detected a few times. CDR3 in amino acids: CASSLSGGNTIYF. The CDR3 nucleotides read TGTGCCAGCAGTTTATCGGGAGGAAACACCATATATTTT. The J gene is TRBJ1-3, the V gene TRBV28; D gene ambiguous. Looked up from germline, CDR1 is MDHEN and CDR2 is SYDVKM. CDR3 length: 13 amino acids. Trimming stripped 1 base from V and 4 bases from J, with 5 bases between.

The chain carries TRBV7-2 and TRBJ1-6, with a possible D match to TRBD1 (5 bases). Germline V lookup: CDR1 SGHTA, CDR2 FQGNSA. Between the trimmed V and J ends, which lost 1 base and 5 bases, there was a span of 15 bases. The CDR3 runs to 17 residues. The CDR3: CASSLGRGRHNNSPLHF. CDR3 nucleotide sequence: TGTGCCAGCAGCTTAGGGAGGGGACGACACAATAATTCACCCCTCCACTTT.

The chain carries TRBV28 and TRBJ2-1; tentative D call: TRBD2 (6 bases). The germline V and J ends were trimmed by 10 bases and 6 bases, with 19 bases remaining between them. CDR1 and CDR2 from the germline V gene are MDHEN and SYDVKM. CDR3 length: 14 residues. The CDR3 loop is CATRGERAGNEQFF. Written as DNA, the CDR3 is TGTGCCACCCGCGGGGAGCGGGCGGGCAATGAGCAGTTCTTC.

This clonotype has at least ten counts. The V gene is TRBV5-1, the J gene TRBJ2-7; 11 nucleotides line up with TRBD1. V gave up 3 bases and J gave up 6 bases; unmatched junction bases: 8. This CDR3 has 15 residues. From germline, CDR1 is SGHRS and CDR2 YFSETQ. CDR3 nucleotides: TGCGCCAGCAGCTCCTGGACAGGGGGCTATGGCGAGCAGTACTTC. Its protein is CASSSWTGGYGEQYF.

This clonotype has a handful of counts. This chain connects TRBV29-1 to TRBJ2-1; D gene unclear. Germline loops: CDR1 SQVTM, CDR2 ANQGSEA. The CDR3 consists of 10 residues. V gave up 6 bases and J gave up 6 bases, with 6 bases separating them. The CDR3: CSVGRNEQFF. CDR3 bases: TGCAGCGTCGGTCGCAATGAGCAGTTCTTC.

There are a few counts of this clonotype. This chain links TRBV24-1 with TRBJ2-7; the match to TRBD1 covers 7 bases. Germline CDR1 and CDR2: KGHDR and SFDVKD. Losses at the gene ends were 6 bases for V and 6 bases for J; bases not matched to a gene: 4. This CDR3 has 12 residues. In nucleotides, the CDR3 is TGTGCCACCAGTCGACAGGGACCCGAGCAGTACTTC. Its protein is CATSRQGPEQYF.

This clonotype has at least ten counts. The chain employs TRBV30 and TRBJ2-1, with 8 bases matching TRBD2. The CDR3 extends over 16 amino acids. The ends lost 5 bases at V and 0 bases at J; junction bases unmatched: 9. Per the germline V gene, CDR1 is GTSNPN and CDR2 is SVGIG (reference sequence). This chain's CDR3 is CAWDIAGLSSYNEQFF. The CDR3 DNA is TGTGCCTGGGACATAGCGGGATTGTCCTCCTACAATGAGCAGTTCTTC.

Turning to this clonotype: This may come from a read error, since a much larger clone is one base off. The rearrangement links TRBV5-1 to TRBJ2-1, with TRBD2 matching over 16 bases. This CDR3 comprises 16 residues. CDR1 SGHRS and CDR2 YFSETQ come from the germline V gene. V gave up 4 bases and J gave up 8 bases; unmatched junction bases: 6. CDR3 in amino acids: CASSEGLAGGPDEQFF. The CDR3 nucleotides read TGCGCCAGCAGCGAGGGACTAGCGGGGGGGCCTGATGAGCAGTTCTTC.

Notes on this clonotype: This may be a read error, as it is one base from a much larger clone. The rearrangement uses TRBV5-1 and TRBJ2-7; 10 bases agree with TRBD2. The CDR3 spans 15 residues. Looked up from germline, CDR1 is SGHRS and CDR2 is YFSETQ. The V and J ends lost 3 bases and 10 bases, in that order; junction bases with no gene match: 13. The CDR3 is CASSSAGTSEEAQYF. CDR3 coding DNA: TGCGCCAGCAGCTCCGCCGGGACTAGCGAAGAGGCCCAGTACTTC.

This clonotype has only a few counts. J is TRBJ1-5 and V is TRBV20-1; tentatively, D is TRBD1 (5 bases). The CDR3 is made up of 14 amino acids. Germline V gene sequence: CDR1 DFQATT, CDR2 SNEGSKA (reference sequence). Trimming removed 3 bases at V and 4 bases at J, with 13 bases between. CDR3: CSARATAGNQPQHF. CDR3 DNA sequence: TGCAGTGCTAGGGCGACAGCCGGGAATCAGCCCCAGCATTTT.

CDR3 DNA: TGTGCCAGCAGTGAAGCTGGCAGGGGGCTGCTGTTTTTT. This codes for CASSEAGRGLLFF. The gene calls are TRBV6-1 and TRBJ2-2, with TRBD1 matching over 8 bases. CDR1 and CDR2 (germline): MNHNS, SASEGT. V lost 0 bases and J lost 13; bases outside the gene matches: 4. The CDR3 totals 13 residues.

About this clonotype itself: This could be a read error, since a much larger clone is one nucleotide away. The chain joins TRBV6-2 or TRBV6-3 to TRBJ1-2; weak D call: TRBD1 (5 bases). CDR1 and CDR2 from the germline V gene are MNHEY and SVGEGT. V was clipped by 4 bases and J by 4 bases, with 7 bases between them. The CDR3 is 12 residues long. The CDR3 bases are TGTGCCAGCAGTTCCAGGGCCTATGGCTACACCTTC. Translation: CASSSRAYGYTF.

The chain links TRBV2 to TRBJ2-2, with no clear D. The CDR3 runs to 13 residues. Looked up from germline, CDR1 is SNHLY and CDR2 is FYNNEI. V was trimmed by 6 bases and J by 5 bases, leaving 10 bases between them. The CDR3 sequence: CASRKDGTGELFF. CDR3 coding DNA: TGTGCCAGCAGGAAGGACGGTACCGGGGAGCTGTTTTTT.

This clonotype was seen ten or more times. The CDR3 bases are TGCAGTGCCCTAGGGGCCACTATCCGGCGGGAAGAGACCCAGTACTTC. Translation gives CSALGATIRREETQYF. The genes are TRBV20-1 and TRBJ2-5; D possibly uses TRBD1 or TRBD2 (5 bases each). CDR1 is DFQATT, CDR2 SNEGSKA, per germline (reference sequence). This CDR3 has 16 residues. V gave up 6 bases and J gave up 3 bases, with 23 bases separating them.